This entry features one TCR beta chain sequence. Antigen specificity is unknown. This CDR3 comprises 14 residues. cDNA libraries for TCR beta contained unique molecular identifiers. Yield was some 500,000 cDNA molecules from around 1 to 9.1 million T cells. One entry per CDR3 protein, called by TCRdb with MiXCR from the PCR reads. The sample yields roughly 400,000 distinct CDR3 sequences, 30% to 45% seen once. The record originates from a study of post-analysis software for immune sequencing data. Study results and limitations: Strong co-clustering by F measure was evident for samples that had been prepared in the same batch. In patients, TRBV5-6, TRBV5-1 and TRBV20-1 belonged to roughly five TRBV segments found more frequently than in controls.

Sequencing was carried out using blood. This chain links TRBV12-3 or TRBV12-4 with TRBJ2-4, with D perhaps matching TRBD2 (6 bases). The last part of the DNA fits TRBJ2-7 better; the J call may be wrong. The sequence was obtained from a girl aged 2 to 10 with multiple sclerosis. The CDR3 DNA reads TGTGCCAGCAGTTTACGATGGAGGGCCCACGAGCAGTACTTC. Encoded protein: CASSLRWRAHEQYF.